The clone carrying this TCR beta chain turned up a few times. The antigen remains undetermined. Sequenced by immunoSEQ multiplex PCR; TCRdb stores in-frame clones only, minus some. The sample yields around 45,000 clones, around 83% seen once. This entry is derived from a study of fetal regulatory T cell absence and autoimmunity. Points from the study as a whole: Broadly similar TRB gene family usage was seen in pancreas and cord blood.

Deletions cut 7 bases from V and 0 bases from J, with 9 bases between. This CDR3 region has 13 residues. Germline V gene data show CDR1 as MNHEY and CDR2 as SVGAGI. The sample was cord blood. The clonotype originates from a newborn boy with IPEX syndrome. The V gene is TRBV6-5, the J gene TRBJ1-1; D not resolved. The CDR3 is CASTRTMNTEAFF. CDR3 DNA: TGTGCCAGCACCAGGACCATGAACACTGAAGCTTTCTTT.